Listed below are T cell receptor beta chains from one sample, sequenced in a study of technical replicates of blood from a handful of donors. The protocol was immunoSEQ multiplex PCR, while the TCRdb copy is restricted to in-frame clones and leaves out a portion. The profile shows 60,000 to 80,000 clones, about 87% of them singletons. The sample taken for sequencing was PBMCs. All receptors derive from a human donor in good health. Some clones in this sample may be carry-over from other donors' samples. The CDR3 runs from the conserved cysteine through the conserved F or W. A D gene is named only where the DNA matches it firmly. Only part of the rows carry a size: once, few, many, or a class if the clone is expanded.

V gene: TRBV7-3; J gene: TRBJ2-7; clone size: few; D gene: TRBD2; CDR3 protein: CASSPAGRGGQYEQYF; CDR3 DNA: TGTGCCAGCAGCCCTGCCGGTCGCGGGGGGCAATACGAGCAGTACTTC
V gene: TRBV15; J gene: TRBJ2-3; clone size: few; D gene: -; CDR3 protein: CATSGGDTQYF; CDR3 DNA: TGTGCCACCAGCGGGGGGGATACGCAGTATTTT
V gene: TRBV29-1; J gene: TRBJ1-2; clone size: -; D gene: -; CDR3 protein: CAAGSNYGYTF; CDR3 DNA: TGTGCCGCAGGCTCGAACTATGGCTACACCTTC
V gene: TRBV7-3; J gene: TRBJ2-1; clone size: -; D gene: TRBD2; CDR3 protein: CASSRLAGGYNEQFF; CDR3 DNA: TGTGCCAGCAGCCGACTAGCGGGAGGTTACAATGAGCAGTTCTTC
V gene: TRBV4-1; J gene: TRBJ2-1; clone size: once; D gene: TRBD2; CDR3 protein: CASSQDGLAGVDEQFF; CDR3 DNA: TGCGCCAGCAGCCAAGATGGTCTAGCGGGGGTCGATGAGCAGTTCTTC
V gene: TRBV7-9; J gene: TRBJ2-1; clone size: -; D gene: -; CDR3 protein: CASSPQGAGSYNEQFF; CDR3 DNA: TGTGCCAGCAGCCCCCAGGGAGCGGGCTCCTACAATGAGCAGTTCTTC
V gene: TRBV4-2; J gene: TRBJ2-5; clone size: -; D gene: -; CDR3 protein: CASSKTAGTSQETQYF; CDR3 DNA: TGTGCCAGCAGCAAGACCGCAGGGACTTCACAAGAGACCCAGTACTTC
V gene: TRBV5-1; J gene: TRBJ2-2; clone size: once; D gene: TRBD1; CDR3 protein: CASSLLTGGLGELFF; CDR3 DNA: TGCGCCAGCAGCTTACTGACAGGGGGCCTCGGGGAGCTGTTTTTT
V gene: TRBV4-1; J gene: TRBJ2-1; clone size: -; D gene: TRBD2; CDR3 protein: CASSLEKGSGSGLDHEQFF; CDR3 DNA: TGCGCCAGCAGCCTTGAGAAAGGGTCGGGGTCGGGACTAGACCATGAGCAGTTCTTC
V gene: TRBV6-5; J gene: TRBJ2-1; clone size: -; D gene: -; CDR3 protein: CASSYGRTRANEQFF; CDR3 DNA: TGTGCCAGCAGTTACGGACGTACGCGGGCAAATGAGCAGTTCTTC
V gene: TRBV9; J gene: TRBJ2-3; clone size: -; D gene: -; CDR3 protein: CASSVVGINVDTQYF; CDR3 DNA: TGTGCCAGCAGCGTAGTCGGGATCAATGTGGATACGCAGTATTTT
V gene: TRBV18; J gene: TRBJ2-4; clone size: -; D gene: -; CDR3 protein: CASSPTGFIAKNIQYF; CDR3 DNA: TGTGCCAGCTCACCCACAGGTTTTATAGCCAAAAACATTCAGTACTTC
V gene: TRBV9; J gene: TRBJ1-1; clone size: -; D gene: -; CDR3 protein: CASSVIGGGNTEAFF; CDR3 DNA: TGTGCCAGCAGCGTAATCGGCGGGGGGAACACTGAAGCTTTCTTT
V gene: TRBV4-2; J gene: TRBJ2-7; clone size: -; D gene: TRBD1; CDR3 protein: CASSPTGTGYSEQYF; CDR3 DNA: TGTGCCAGCAGCCCTACCGGGACAGGGTATTCCGAGCAGTACTTC
V gene: TRBV4-1; J gene: TRBJ2-1; clone size: -; D gene: -; CDR3 protein: CASSLLGSSYNEQFF; CDR3 DNA: TGCGCCAGCAGCCTACTAGGGAGCTCCTACAATGAGCAGTTCTTC
V gene: TRBV10-3; J gene: TRBJ2-1; clone size: -; D gene: TRBD2; CDR3 protein: CAISLSGSSYNEQFF; CDR3 DNA: TGTGCCATCAGTCTTAGCGGGAGCTCCTACAATGAGCAGTTCTTC
V gene: TRBV4-3; J gene: TRBJ2-1; clone size: few; D gene: -; CDR3 protein: CASRQAVGESYNEQFF; CDR3 DNA: TGCGCCAGCCGACAGGCCGTAGGGGAGTCCTACAATGAGCAGTTCTTC
V gene: TRBV6-5; J gene: TRBJ2-7; clone size: -; D gene: -; CDR3 protein: CASRTSGGYEQYF; CDR3 DNA: TGTGCCAGCAGGACTAGTGGGGGGTACGAGCAGTACTTC
V gene: TRBV27; J gene: TRBJ2-5; clone size: -; D gene: -; CDR3 protein: CASSSGLAQETQYF; CDR3 DNA: TGTGCCAGCAGTTCGGGACTTGCCCAAGAGACCCAGTACTTC
V gene: TRBV5-4; J gene: TRBJ2-5; clone size: -; D gene: TRBD2; CDR3 protein: CASSRPGGRETQYF; CDR3 DNA: TGTGCCAGCAGCCGGCCGGGGGGGAGGGAGACCCAGTACTTC
V gene: TRBV2; J gene: TRBJ1-6; clone size: once; D gene: -; CDR3 protein: CASSELRDNSPLHF; CDR3 DNA: TGTGCCAGCAGTGAGTTGAGGGATAATTCACCCCTCCACTTT
V gene: TRBV25-1; J gene: TRBJ2-1; clone size: -; D gene: TRBD2; CDR3 protein: CASSETGGEFLGQFF; CDR3 DNA: TGTGCCAGCAGTGAAACGGGAGGGGAGTTTTTAGGGCAGTTCTTC
V gene: TRBV6-5; J gene: TRBJ2-1; clone size: -; D gene: -; CDR3 protein: CASSLGWASYNEQFF; CDR3 DNA: TGTGCCAGCAGCCTCGGCTGGGCCTCCTACAATGAGCAGTTCTTC
V gene: TRBV2; J gene: TRBJ2-7; clone size: few; D gene: TRBD2; CDR3 protein: CASSELGLAPDEQYF; CDR3 DNA: TGTGCCAGCAGTGAATTGGGACTAGCCCCCGACGAGCAGTACTTC
V gene: TRBV29-1; J gene: TRBJ2-3; clone size: -; D gene: -; CDR3 protein: CSVVSVAAQYF; CDR3 DNA: TGCAGCGTTGTATCGGTAGCGGCGCAGTATTTT
V gene: TRBV10-3; J gene: TRBJ1-4; clone size: once; D gene: TRBD1; CDR3 protein: CAIGTDLNEKLFF; CDR3 DNA: TGTGCCATTGGGACAGATCTTAATGAAAAACTGTTTTTT
V gene: TRBV25-1; J gene: TRBJ2-7; clone size: -; D gene: -; CDR3 protein: CASSESRTDQYF; CDR3 DNA: TGTGCCAGCAGTGAATCGAGGACAGACCAGTACTTC
V gene: TRBV15; J gene: TRBJ2-1; clone size: -; D gene: -; CDR3 protein: CATRAESWGDYNEQFF; CDR3 DNA: TGTGCCACCAGGGCGGAGTCATGGGGGGACTACAATGAGCAGTTCTTC
V gene: TRBV5-4; J gene: TRBJ2-3; clone size: -; D gene: TRBD2; CDR3 protein: CASSPGGVFGIDTQYF; CDR3 DNA: TGTGCCAGCAGCCCCGGGGGGGTTTTTGGTATAGATACGCAGTATTTT
V gene: TRBV6-1; J gene: TRBJ1-5; clone size: once; D gene: -; CDR3 protein: CASTYYGRDNQPQHF; CDR3 DNA: TGTGCCAGCACCTATTACGGCAGGGACAATCAGCCCCAGCATTTT
V gene: TRBV7-3; J gene: TRBJ2-3; clone size: -; D gene: TRBD2; CDR3 protein: CASSLTSGGFPDTQYF; CDR3 DNA: TGTGCCAGCAGCTTAACTAGCGGGGGATTTCCAGATACGCAGTATTTT
V gene: TRBV7-9; J gene: TRBJ1-6; clone size: many; D gene: TRBD1; CDR3 protein: CASSADRGSYAPLHF; CDR3 DNA: TGTGCCAGCAGCGCGGACAGGGGGTCTTATGCACCCCTCCACTTT
V gene: TRBV7-9; J gene: TRBJ1-4; clone size: -; D gene: -; CDR3 protein: CASSLATRGEKLFF; CDR3 DNA: TGTGCCAGCAGCCTGGCGACTAGAGGTGAAAAACTGTTTTTT
V gene: TRBV2; J gene: TRBJ1-6; clone size: -; D gene: TRBD1; CDR3 protein: CASSRRQGKDNSPLHF; CDR3 DNA: TGTGCCAGCAGCCGACGACAGGGGAAGGATAATTCACCCCTCCACTTT
V gene: TRBV6-1; J gene: TRBJ1-6; clone size: -; D gene: -; CDR3 protein: CASSEVDSNSPLHF; CDR3 DNA: TGTGCCAGCAGTGAAGTGGACAGCAATTCACCCCTCCACTTT
V gene: TRBV29-1; J gene: TRBJ2-7; clone size: -; D gene: TRBD1; CDR3 protein: CSVRQGSRDRGFYEQYF; CDR3 DNA: TGCAGCGTCCGACAGGGAAGCCGGGACAGGGGGTTCTACGAGCAGTACTTC
V gene: TRBV5-1; J gene: TRBJ2-7; clone size: -; D gene: -; CDR3 protein: CASSPEDPSYEQYF; CDR3 DNA: TGCGCCAGCAGCCCGGAGGACCCTTCCTACGAGCAGTACTTC
V gene: TRBV13; J gene: TRBJ2-7; clone size: -; D gene: -; CDR3 protein: CASSPLGTRDEQYF; CDR3 DNA: TGTGCCAGCAGCCCCCTCGGTACCCGAGACGAGCAGTACTTC
V gene: TRBV6-1; J gene: TRBJ1-2; clone size: once; D gene: -; CDR3 protein: CASITGKSGYTF; CDR3 DNA: TGTGCCAGCATTACCGGGAAGAGTGGCTACACCTTC
V gene: TRBV7-8; J gene: TRBJ2-1; clone size: -; D gene: -; CDR3 protein: CASSPHRDNEQFF; CDR3 DNA: TGTGCCAGCAGCCCCCACAGAGACAATGAGCAGTTCTTC
V gene: TRBV6-5; J gene: TRBJ2-2; clone size: -; D gene: -; CDR3 protein: CASSYSEYTGELFF; CDR3 DNA: TGTGCCAGCAGTTACTCCGAGTACACCGGGGAGCTGTTTTTT
V gene: TRBV30; J gene: TRBJ1-4; clone size: -; D gene: TRBD1; CDR3 protein: CAWRGRLGTGSEKLFF; CDR3 DNA: TGTGCCTGGAGGGGACGTCTCGGGACAGGGAGTGAAAAACTGTTTTTT
V gene: TRBV9; J gene: TRBJ1-3; clone size: few; D gene: -; CDR3 protein: CASSVVDNPWPGNTIYF; CDR3 DNA: TGTGCCAGCAGCGTAGTAGACAATCCCTGGCCCGGAAACACCATATATTTT
V gene: TRBV13; J gene: TRBJ2-7; clone size: -; D gene: TRBD1; CDR3 protein: CASTRDRGSYEQYF; CDR3 DNA: TGTGCCAGCACCCGGGACAGGGGCTCCTACGAGCAGTACTTC
V gene: TRBV30; J gene: TRBJ2-5; clone size: few; D gene: TRBD2; CDR3 protein: CAWSVGRTSGETQYF; CDR3 DNA: TGTGCCTGGAGTGTCGGTCGGACTAGCGGGGAGACCCAGTACTTC
V gene: TRBV15; J gene: TRBJ1-1; clone size: once; D gene: TRBD1; CDR3 protein: CATGRTGAYPGEAFF; CDR3 DNA: TGTGCCACCGGACGGACAGGCGCCTACCCAGGTGAAGCTTTCTTT
V gene: TRBV5-1; J gene: TRBJ1-5; clone size: few; D gene: -; CDR3 protein: CASSLSFDQPQHF; CDR3 DNA: TGCGCCAGCAGCTTGAGCTTCGATCAGCCCCAGCATTTT
V gene: TRBV30; J gene: TRBJ1-1; clone size: -; D gene: -; CDR3 protein: CAWSARSGAGEAFF; CDR3 DNA: TGTGCCTGGAGTGCCCGATCAGGGGCCGGTGAAGCTTTCTTT
V gene: TRBV11-2; J gene: TRBJ2-7; clone size: -; D gene: -; CDR3 protein: CASSLVFSVYEQYF; CDR3 DNA: TGTGCCAGCAGCTTAGTGTTTTCGGTCTACGAGCAGTACTTC
V gene: TRBV18; J gene: TRBJ1-6; clone size: many; D gene: -; CDR3 protein: CASSPQGPESPLHF; CDR3 DNA: TGTGCCAGCTCACCCCAGGGCCCGGAATCACCCCTCCACTTT
V gene: TRBV6-6; J gene: TRBJ2-5; clone size: -; D gene: TRBD1; CDR3 protein: CASSRDRGGGKETQYF; CDR3 DNA: TGTGCCAGCAGTCGGGACAGGGGAGGGGGCAAGGAGACCCAGTACTTC